These T cell receptor beta chains were read from a single sample in a study of blood T cell repertoires in COVID-19. Clones were read by immunoSEQ multiplex PCR, and TCRdb kept only the in-frame ones, dropping some. This sample has around 75,000 clones; 84% occur once, and the top ten carry approximately 12%. Sequencing input: peripheral blood. These TCRs come from a man aged 45 to 65 with COVID-19, enrolled during active disease. The conserved cysteine and the conserved F or W are not part of the CDR3 here.

TRBJ1-1,TRBV7-2,ASSSGWNTEAF
TRBJ2-5,TRBV2,ASSDADIQETQY
TRBJ1-2,TRBV11-2,ASSRQDYGYT
TRBJ1-2,TRBV10-2,ASSAGGMVYGYT
TRBJ2-7,TRBV9,ASSVGGGLVVGEQY
TRBJ1-1,TRBV10-1,ASSGALNTEAF
TRBJ2-5,TRBV13,ASSLAGKQETQY
TRBJ1-4,TRBV7-9,ASSFGGSTNEKLF
TRBJ2-1,TRBV24-1,ATSDRRGGRNEQF
TRBJ2-3,TRBV7-2,ASSTRLAGGADTQY
TRBJ2-1,TRBV5-4,ASSSDSGEFNEQF
TRBJ2-3,TRBV9,ASSVVISPTDTQY
TRBJ2-7,TRBV19,ASSIERGGEQY
TRBJ1-6,TRBV13,ASSLYGTANSPLH
TRBJ1-1,TRBV6-1,ASSEQISNTEAF
TRBJ1-1,TRBV19,ASSIRGRNTEAF
TRBJ1-2,TRBV6-2/TRBV6-3,ASSREQGVYGYT
TRBJ2-3,TRBV7-3,ASSLNYRDTQY
TRBJ2-1,TRBV13,ASSPGTSGGSYNEQF
TRBJ2-7,TRBV2,ASRLQGSSYEQY
TRBJ1-3,TRBV30,AWIRKQAGNTIY
TRBJ2-6,TRBV10-3,AISGLTGDAAGANVLT
TRBJ2-3,TRBV9,ASSVDNTYSTDTQY
TRBJ2-1,TRBV6-1,ASSDGLGAGNQQF
TRBJ1-2,TRBV9,ASSGIQDRANYGYT
TRBJ1-5,TRBV7-2,ASSLGGLGGAGNQPQH
TRBJ2-5,TRBV5-4,ASRSLAGGRETQY
TRBJ2-2,TRBV7-3,ASSLVGVGQNTGELF
TRBJ2-2,TRBV11-1,ASTVRGAGGTGELF
TRBJ1-4,TRBV27,ASMGGAANEKLF
TRBJ1-1,TRBV18,ASSLNGGAVAGRDTEAF
TRBJ1-2,TRBV6-1,ASSEAGGGYGYT
TRBJ2-2,TRBV5-6,ASSLISYWGGSYTGELF
TRBJ2-5,TRBV6-2/TRBV6-3,ASSYPEPAGGLQETQY
TRBJ1-4,TRBV19,ASSIVHREGEKLF
TRBJ2-1,TRBV5-1,ASSLGTSGVNEQF
TRBJ2-1,TRBV6-5,ASSLQGASLDEQF
TRBJ2-3,TRBV7-9,ASSPFQTGGITDTQY
TRBJ2-2,TRBV5-1,ASRERGPGELF
TRBJ2-7,TRBV7-9,ASSRGAVNEQY